These 21 T cell receptor beta chains were sequenced from one sample in a study of cytomegalovirus exposure and HLA in healthy donors. It was with 60 Vbeta and 13 Jbeta primers that the PCR ran. The assay was immunoSEQ multiplex PCR, and TCRdb's table has in-frame clones only and misses some. In the table there are 130,000 to 150,000 clones, nearly 80% of which are singletons. Input material: PBMCs. The receptors here all came from a man aged 35 to 55 in good health and CMV-seropositive.

This chain uses TRBV5-1 with TRBJ2-7; TRBD1 might be the D (5 bases). The CDR3 sequence is 13 residues long. Trimming removed 1 base at V and 3 bases at J, with 8 bases between. CDR1 is SGHRS and CDR2 is YFSETQ in the germline V gene. CDR3 amino acids: CASSLRDSYEQYF. The CDR3 DNA reads as TGCGCCAGCAGCTTGAGAGACAGCTACGAGCAGTACTTC.

The rearrangement links TRBV7-2 to TRBJ1-1, with D hard to call. This CDR3 contains 16 residues. Per germline, CDR1 SGHTA and CDR2 FQGNSA. V lost 0 bases, J lost 1 base, and 12 bases lay in between. The CDR3 DNA reads TGTGCCAGCAGCTTAGCGCTCGGGGTGGGGAACACTGAAGCTTTCTTT. Its translation: CASSLALGVGNTEAFF.

A single count supports this clone. The chain combines TRBV29-1 with TRBJ2-7; 9 nucleotides align to TRBD1. Germline V gene lookup returns CDR1 SQVTM and CDR2 ANQGSEA. The CDR3 has 13 residues. Trimming removed 6 bases from V and 4 bases from J; junction bases left unmatched: 7. The CDR3 here is CSVAGTGRYEQYF. As DNA, the CDR3 is TGCAGCGTCGCCGGGACAGGGAGGTACGAGCAGTACTTC.

The sample holds a few counts of this clone. V is TRBV4-1 and J is TRBJ2-7, with D maybe TRBD2 (5 bases). Trimming stripped 6 bases from V and 2 bases from J, with 20 bases between. Germline CDR1 and CDR2: MGHRA and YSYEKL. The CDR3 runs to 16 residues. CDR3 loop: CASSPIRGETTYEQYF. DNA for the CDR3: TGCGCCAGCAGTCCAATTCGGGGAGAAACTACCTACGAGCAGTACTTC.

The chain links TRBV5-8 to TRBJ1-1; the match to TRBD1 covers 10 bases. The CDR3 extends over 15 amino acids. After removal of 2 bases from V and 5 bases from J, the junction contained 6 bases not matched to a gene. Germline loops: CDR1 SGHTS, CDR2 YDEGEE. CDR3: CASSFGTGAVTEAFF. The CDR3 region has the DNA TGTGCCAGCAGCTTCGGGACAGGGGCCGTTACTGAAGCTTTCTTT.

The table lists this clone with a count of one. The chain joins TRBV19 to TRBJ1-1, with D unresolved. Trimming shortened V by 3 bases and J by 1 base, and 6 bases separated the two germline ends. CDR1 is LNHDA and CDR2 is SQIVND in the germline V gene (reference sequence). The CDR3 has 13 residues. Here the CDR3 DNA reads TGTGCCAGTAGTATCCGCGGGAACACTGAAGCTTTCTTT. It encodes CASSIRGNTEAFF.

The chain links TRBV6-5 to TRBJ1-1, with no clear D. CDR1 MNHEY and CDR2 SVGAGI come from the germline V gene. V shed 5 bases and J shed 5 bases, with 12 bases lying between them. The CDR3 has 13 residues. The DNA of the CDR3 is TGTGCCAGCAGTCGAAAGGCGCGGACTGAAGCTTTCTTT. It translates to CASSRKARTEAFF.

The V gene is TRBV4-1, the J gene TRBJ2-5, with 9 bases aligning to TRBD1. Germline CDR1 is MGHRA and CDR2 is YSYEKL. The CDR3 loop spans 16 amino acids. J gave up 5 bases and V 0 bases, and 7 bases lay outside the gene matches. The CDR3 protein is CASSQEGTGNWETQYF. The CDR3 DNA reads as TGCGCCAGCAGCCAAGAGGGGACAGGGAATTGGGAGACCCAGTACTTC.

This clone was seen once. V is TRBV27 and J is TRBJ2-1; D is possibly TRBD2 (5 bases). With 7 bases removed from V and 6 bases from J, the gap between germline ends came to 13 bases. The CDR3 runs to 13 residues. Germline V gene lookup returns CDR1 MNHEY and CDR2 SMNVEV (reference sequence). CDR3 in amino acids: CASIGEGSNEQFF. The CDR3 coding sequence is TGTGCCAGCATCGGGGAAGGGAGCAATGAGCAGTTCTTC.

V gene TRBV20-1 combines with J gene TRBJ2-7; unclear D gene. Trimming left V 3 bases short and J 3 bases short, with 6 bases between. The CDR3 length is 11 residues. Germline CDR1 is DFQATT and CDR2 is SNEGSKA (reference sequence). The CDR3 region is CSARSLYEQYF. The CDR3 DNA reads TGCAGTGCTAGGTCACTCTACGAGCAGTACTTC.

The chain combines TRBV10-3 with TRBJ2-3; 13 bases line up with TRBD2. The CDR3 is made up of 19 amino acids. After removal of 0 bases from V and 4 bases from J, the junction contained 10 bases not matched to a gene. Germline V gene lookup returns CDR1 ENHRY and CDR2 SYGVKD. The CDR3 DNA follows: TGTGCCATCAGTGAGTCTGGACTAGCGGGAGCGACCCCGGCAGATACGCAGTATTTT. It is translated as CAISESGLAGATPADTQYF.

J is TRBJ2-1 and V is TRBV18, with D hard to call. Trimming stripped 2 bases from V and 8 bases from J, with 4 bases between. The CDR3 has 11 residues. Per the germline V gene, CDR1 is KGHSH and CDR2 is LQKENI. Here the CDR3 reads CASSPSYEQFF. CDR3 DNA sequence: TGTGCCAGCTCACCATCATATGAGCAGTTCTTC.

The chain carries TRBV6-1 and TRBJ2-7; 11 nucleotides align to TRBD2. With V trimmed by 5 bases and J by 3 bases, 3 bases remained unmatched. This CDR3 contains 14 residues. Germline-derived CDR1 and CDR2 are MNHNS and SASEGT. CDR3 in DNA: TGTGCCAGCAGTTTAACTAGCGGGGGCTACGAGCAGTACTTC. It codes for CASSLTSGGYEQYF.

V gene TRBV15 combines with J gene TRBJ1-2; a weak D match, TRBD1 (5 bases). CDR1 is LNHNV, CDR2 YYDKDF, per germline (reference sequence). The CDR3 totals 18 residues. Trimming left V 2 bases short and J 7 bases short, with 26 bases between. Here the CDR3 DNA reads TGTGCCACCAGCAGACCCACCAACCGGGACGGAGGGTTCTTTGGCTACACCTTC. This codes for CATSRPTNRDGGFFGYTF.

Worth noting for this clone: Its ends do not fully match the called genes, so a read error is possible. The chain combines TRBV5-1 with TRBJ2-7; possible D gene TRBD2, 6 bases. The CDR3 runs to 13 residues. CDR1 is SGHRS, CDR2 YFSETQ, per germline. The CDR3 coding sequence is TGCGCCAGCAGCTTGGGCCACCGGGACTTCAGAAGCTTC. Its protein product is CASSLGHRDFRSF.

The chain uses TRBV29-1 and TRBJ2-7; TRBD2 matches at 14 bases. This CDR3 is built from 16 residues. CDR1 SQVTM and CDR2 ANQGSEA come from the germline V gene. With V trimmed by 2 bases and J by 5 bases, 8 bases remained unmatched. The CDR3 region is CSVETGVTSGRDEQYF. CDR3 DNA: TGCAGCGTTGAAACGGGGGTGACTAGCGGGAGGGACGAGCAGTACTTC.

The chain links TRBV7-2 to TRBJ1-5, with D possibly matching TRBD1 (6 bases). This CDR3 is 18 amino acids long. Germline-derived CDR1 and CDR2 are SGHTA and FQGNSA. Trimming took 4 bases from V and 0 from J, leaving 19 bases between them. The CDR3 coding sequence is TGTGCCAGCAGCTCAAGGCTACAGGGAGGGGGTAGCAATCAGCCCCAGCATTTT. It translates to CASSSRLQGGGSNQPQHF.

Of note for this clone: An end of the junction does not agree with germline; a read error may underlie this. The chain has TRBV28 and TRBJ2-5; TRBD1 matches at 7 bases. The CDR3 has 15 residues. The germline V gene encodes CDR1 MDHEN and CDR2 SYDVKM. The CDR3 spells CVSSFPGTAKETQYF. The CDR3 nucleotides read TGTGTCAGCAGTTTCCCCGGGACAGCTAAAGAGACCCAGTACTTC.

The chain uses TRBV7-2 and TRBJ1-6; no definite D call. The CDR3 runs 16 residues. Germline V gene lookup returns CDR1 SGHTA and CDR2 FQGNSA. Trimming took 4 bases from V and 9 from J, leaving 19 bases between them. The CDR3 region is CASSSEWVGRSSPLHF. Here the CDR3 DNA reads TGTGCCAGCAGCTCCGAATGGGTGGGTAGGAGTTCACCCCTCCACTTT.

This chain uses TRBV19 with TRBJ1-2; D might be TRBD1 (5 bases). This CDR3 spans 14 amino acids. V lost 6 bases to trimming and J lost 2 bases, with 13 bases between them. Germline V gene data show CDR1 as LNHDA and CDR2 as SQIVND (reference sequence). The CDR3 is CASRTPGENYGYTF. CDR3 bases: TGTGCCAGTAGGACCCCGGGGGAGAACTATGGCTACACCTTC.

The CDR3, as DNA: TGTGCCACCAAGGGACAGGGGAAAGAGACCCAGTACTTC. Its translation is CATKGQGKETQYF. This sequence joins TRBV2 and TRBJ2-5, with 10 bases aligning to TRBD1. The trim removed 10 bases at V and 3 bases at J, leaving 5 bases unmatched. The CDR3 is 13 residues long. Germline V gene data show CDR1 as SNHLY and CDR2 as FYNNEI.